This T cell receptor beta chain was obtained from a study of blood T cells in healthy people across ages. Using a J-beta primer mix together with a sample-barcoded 5' primer, a second PCR was run for roughly 6 to 12 cycles. Using its own MiXCR run on the 5' RACE reads, TCRdb lists one record per CDR3 protein. The repertoire has 1,300,000 or so distinct CDR3 sequences, 45% to 70% of them found once; the top ten carry about 6.7%. The CDR3 is 15 residues long. CDR1 MNHEY and CDR2 SMNVEV come from the germline V gene (reference sequence). Sequenced: blood. The chain is built from TRBV27 and TRBJ2-4; 11 bases map to TRBD2. The J call may be incorrect, as the DNA end agrees better with TRBJ2-5. The TCR comes from a young man in good health. The CDR3, as DNA: TGTGCCAGCAGCTCTCCGACTAGCGGGAAAGAGACCCAGTACTTC. Translated: CASSSPTSGKETQYF.